This TCR beta chain was recorded in a study of blood T cells in healthy people across ages. For the second PCR, which ran for 7 to 11 cycles, a sample-barcoded 5' primer and a J-beta primer mix were used. One entry per CDR3 protein results from TCRdb running MiXCR on the 5' RACE reads. The sample records hundreds of thousands of distinct CDR3 sequences, 29% being singletons. J lost 7 bases, V lost 0 bases, and 5 bases had no gene match. This CDR3 contains 15 residues. Germline CDR1 is SGHTA and CDR2 is FQGNSA. The TCR was taken from a woman of 80 years or more in good health. Material: blood. The V gene is TRBV7-2, the J gene TRBJ2-1; 8 nucleotides match TRBD1. This chain's CDR3 is CASSLAQGAGNEQFF. In DNA, the CDR3 is TGTGCCAGCAGCTTAGCGCAGGGGGCGGGGAATGAGCAGTTCTTC.